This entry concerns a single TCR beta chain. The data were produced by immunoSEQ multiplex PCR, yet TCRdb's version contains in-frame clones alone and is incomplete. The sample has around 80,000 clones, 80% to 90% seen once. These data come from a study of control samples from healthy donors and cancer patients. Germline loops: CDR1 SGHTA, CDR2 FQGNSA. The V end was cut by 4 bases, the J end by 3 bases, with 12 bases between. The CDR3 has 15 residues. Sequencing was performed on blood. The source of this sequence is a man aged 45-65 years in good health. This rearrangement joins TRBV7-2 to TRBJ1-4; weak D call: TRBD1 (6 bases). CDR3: CASSYGGLANEKLFF. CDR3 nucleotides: TGTGCCAGCAGCTACGGGGGCTTGGCTAATGAAAAACTGTTTTTT.